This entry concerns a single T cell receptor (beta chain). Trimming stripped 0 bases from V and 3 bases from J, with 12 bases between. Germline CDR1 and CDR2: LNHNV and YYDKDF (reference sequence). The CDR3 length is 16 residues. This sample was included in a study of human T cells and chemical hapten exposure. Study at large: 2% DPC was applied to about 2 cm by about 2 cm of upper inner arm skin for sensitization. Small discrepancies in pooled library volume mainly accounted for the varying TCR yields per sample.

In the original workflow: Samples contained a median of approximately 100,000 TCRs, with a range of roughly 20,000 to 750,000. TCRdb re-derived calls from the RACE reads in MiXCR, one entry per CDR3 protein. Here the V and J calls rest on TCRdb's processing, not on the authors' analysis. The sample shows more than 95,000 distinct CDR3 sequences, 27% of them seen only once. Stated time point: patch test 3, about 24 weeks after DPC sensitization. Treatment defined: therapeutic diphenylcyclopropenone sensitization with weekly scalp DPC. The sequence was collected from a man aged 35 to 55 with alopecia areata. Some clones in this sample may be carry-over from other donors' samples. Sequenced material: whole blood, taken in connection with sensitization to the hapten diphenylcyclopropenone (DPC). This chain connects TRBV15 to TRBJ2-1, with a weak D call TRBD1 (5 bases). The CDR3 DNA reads TGTGCCACCAGCAGAGATCAGGGTAGTTACTACAATGAGCAGTTCTTC. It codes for CATSRDQGSYYNEQFF.